A selection of T cell receptor beta chains follows, all from one sample in a study of neurological immune-mediated disorders. TCRdb reprocessed the 5' RACE reads with MiXCR, giving one entry per CDR3 protein. The sample contains tens of thousands of distinct CDR3 sequences, nearly 3.5% of which appear only once. The sequenced sample was PBMCs. These receptors originate from a man between 35 and 55 years old with multiple sclerosis. Both conserved end residues are part of each CDR3. The order of the fields is CDR3 length, clone size, V gene, D gene, J gene, CDR3 DNA, CDR3 protein. The D gene is left open where the match is weak. The size of a clone is reported for some rows only, either as once, few or many, or as a class for expanded clones.

12	many	TRBV12-3/TRBV12-4	-	TRBJ1-1	TGTGCCAGCCAGGCAGGGACCACTGAAGCTTTCTTT	CASQAGTTEAFF
11	many	TRBV20-1	-	TRBJ1-3	TGCAGTGCTAGCTGGCGGAACACCATATATTTT	CSASWRNTIYF
13	many	TRBV6-1	-	TRBJ1-2	TGTGCCAGCAGGGACTTGGGGGTTGTTGGCTACACCTTC	CASRDLGVVGYTF
14	many	TRBV20-1	TRBD2	TRBJ2-1	TGCAGTGCTAGAGTATTCGGCGGGGGGGATGAGCAGTTCTTC	CSARVFGGGDEQFF
11	many	TRBV20-1	-	TRBJ1-1	TGCAGTGCTAATTCAGGGGCTGAAGCTTTCTTT	CSANSGAEAFF
16	many	TRBV6-6	TRBD1	TRBJ1-2	TGTGCCAGCAGTTACTCGTGGACAGGGGGCCCTGATGGCTACACCTTC	CASSYSWTGGPDGYTF
15	many	TRBV3-1	-	TRBJ1-5	TGTGCCAGCAGCCAAGCTGGTCGGAACAATCAGCCCCAGCATTTT	CASSQAGRNNQPQHF
15	many	TRBV9	TRBD1	TRBJ2-1	TGTGCCAGCAGCACCCGACAGGGGACGGTAAATGAGCAGTTCTTC	CASSTRQGTVNEQFF
18	many	TRBV5-1	TRBD2	TRBJ2-1	TGCGCCAGCAGCTTGAGTACTAGCGGGGGGACCTCCTACAATGAGCAGTTCTTC	CASSLSTSGGTSYNEQFF
16	many	TRBV9	TRBD2	TRBJ2-2	TGTGCCAGCAGCCTAACTAGCGGGGGGGCTGGCGGGGAGCTGTTTTTT	CASSLTSGGAGGELFF
14	many	TRBV3-1	-	TRBJ2-5	TGTGCCAGCAGCTGGGGCGAGTCGCGGGAGACCCAGTACTTC	CASSWGESRETQYF
13	many	TRBV9	-	TRBJ2-1	TGTGCCAGCAGCGTAGGGGGGACGGGGGAGCAGTTCTTC	CASSVGGTGEQFF
14	many	TRBV15	TRBD1	TRBJ1-2	TGTGCCACCAGCACCGGGGGGACAGGGAAAGGCTACACCTTC	CATSTGGTGKGYTF
14	many	TRBV20-1	TRBD1	TRBJ2-1	TGCAGTGCCATCCCGGGACAGGGGGCAAATGAGCAGTTCTTC	CSAIPGQGANEQFF
14	few	TRBV20-1	-	TRBJ1-1	TGTAGTGCTAGTTACGCAGGTTGGGGCTCTGAAGCTTTCTTT	CSASYAGWGSEAFF
14	many	TRBV10-3	-	TRBJ2-7	TGTGCCATCAGTGAGACCACGGGCAACTACGAGCAGTACTTC	CAISETTGNYEQYF
16	many	TRBV5-1	-	TRBJ2-7	TGCGCCAGCAGCTTGGATCCCAGTTCAAGCTCCTACGAGCAGTACTTC	CASSLDPSSSSYEQYF
14	many	TRBV18	TRBD1	TRBJ1-5	TGTGCCAGCTCAACCACAGGGGGCGGCAAGCCCCAGCATTTT	CASSTTGGGKPQHF
15	many	TRBV11-2	-	TRBJ2-4	TGTGCCAGCAGCTTAGGGGGGTTGGCCAAAAACATTCAGTACTTC	CASSLGGLAKNIQYF
12	many	TRBV10-2	-	TRBJ2-3	TGCGCCACCGCGTCCAACACAGATACGCAGTATTTT	CATASNTDTQYF
14	many	TRBV5-1	-	TRBJ1-2	TGCGCCAGCAGCTTAACAACCTCTAACTATGGCTACACCTTC	CASSLTTSNYGYTF
16	many	TRBV5-5	-	TRBJ1-5	TGTGCCAGCAGCCGGACACGGACAGATAGCAATCAGCCCCAGCATTTT	CASSRTRTDSNQPQHF
17	many	TRBV18	-	TRBJ1-3	TGTGCCAGCTCACTTCAATCCACGGTTGGCTCTGGAAACACCATATATTTT	CASSLQSTVGSGNTIYF
16	many	TRBV5-1	TRBD2	TRBJ2-1	TGCGCCAGCAGCTTGGAAAGCGGGAGCAACTACAATGAGCAGTTCTTC	CASSLESGSNYNEQFF
15	many	TRBV7-9	-	TRBJ1-6	TGTGCCAGCAGCCTAACCGGGCCCGGGGATTCACCCCTCCACTTT	CASSLTGPGDSPLHF
14	many	TRBV20-1	-	TRBJ1-5	TGCAGTGCCCGGACGATGCCACAAAATCAGCCCCAGCATTTT	CSARTMPQNQPQHF
16	-	TRBV7-2	TRBD1	TRBJ2-2	TGTGCCAGCAGCTCGAGACAGGGGGCCAACACCGGGGAGCTGTTTTTT	CASSSRQGANTGELFF
13	many	TRBV5-1	-	TRBJ1-1	TGCGCCAGCAGCCCCGAGGGGTACACTGAAGCTTTCTTT	CASSPEGYTEAFF
13	many	TRBV9	-	TRBJ2-7	TGTGCCAGCAGCTCCCTCGGGGGAGGCGAGCAGTACTTC	CASSSLGGGEQYF
13	many	TRBV30	-	TRBJ1-1	TGTGCCTGGAGTCTTCGATGGGGAACTGAAGCTTTCTTT	CAWSLRWGTEAFF
13	many	TRBV29-1	-	TRBJ1-2	TGCAGCGTTGGGACACAGTCTTTCTATGGCTACACCTTC	CSVGTQSFYGYTF
11	many	TRBV21-1	-	TRBJ1-4	TGTGCCAGCAGGATCCGGGACAGGGGGATTTTT	CASRIRDRGIF
15	many	TRBV5-1	-	TRBJ1-1	TGCGCCAGCAGCTTGGCCAGAACCTCTAACACTGAAGCTTTCTTT	CASSLARTSNTEAFF
15	many	TRBV5-1	-	TRBJ2-7	TGCGCCAGCAGCTTGGCCGGGGTGTCCTCCTACGAGCAGTACTTC	CASSLAGVSSYEQYF
16	many	TRBV27	-	TRBJ2-2	TGTGCCAGCAGTACGTTTTCCGGGTCGAGGACCGGGGAGCTGTTTTTT	CASSTFSGSRTGELFF
14	many	TRBV20-1	TRBD1	TRBJ1-5	TGCAGTGCTAAACAGGGGGCCAGCAATCAGCCCCAGCATTTT	CSAKQGASNQPQHF
14	many	TRBV27	-	TRBJ2-6	TGTGCCAGCAGCGCCGCATCTGGGGCCAACGTCCTGACTTTC	CASSAASGANVLTF
14	many	TRBV7-2	-	TRBJ1-1	TGTGCCAGCAGCTTTTGGGGTATGAACACTGAAGCTTTCTTT	CASSFWGMNTEAFF
16	many	TRBV5-1	TRBD1	TRBJ2-3	TGCGCCAGCAGCCCAACCGGGACAGGGGGTTTAGATACGCAGTATTTT	CASSPTGTGGLDTQYF
14	many	TRBV5-1	-	TRBJ2-2	TGCGCCAGCAGCTATGACACCAACACCGGGGAGCTGTTTTTT	CASSYDTNTGELFF
15	many	TRBV15	TRBD1	TRBJ2-7	TGTGCCACCAGCAGAGATAAGACAGGGGGATACGAGCAGTACTTC	CATSRDKTGGYEQYF
19	-	TRBV7-6	TRBD2	TRBJ2-1	TGTGCCAGCAGCCACTCGGGACTAGCGGGAATGGTTAGCTACAATGAGCAGTTCTTC	CASSHSGLAGMVSYNEQFF
12	many	TRBV7-9	TRBD1	TRBJ1-2	TGTGCCAGCGACGAGGGACAGGGGATTCCCGGTTTC	CASDEGQGIPGF
13	many	TRBV5-6	-	TRBJ1-1	TGTGCCAGCAGCTTGTTTTCGAACACTGAAGCTTTCTTT	CASSLFSNTEAFF
12	many	TRBV20-1	-	TRBJ2-1	TGCAGTGCTAGAGCGGCGTACAATGAGCAGTTCTTC	CSARAAYNEQFF
18	many	TRBV7-6	TRBD1	TRBJ2-7	TGTGCCAGCAGCGCGGACTCGGGACAGTCGATTAGCTCCTACGAGCAGTACTTC	CASSADSGQSISSYEQYF
18	many	TRBV24-1	TRBD2	TRBJ2-1	TGTGCCACCAGTGATGGGCCTAAGGTAGCGGGAACGTACAATGAGCAGTTCTTC	CATSDGPKVAGTYNEQFF
15	many	TRBV5-1	-	TRBJ2-1	TGCGCCAGCAGCTTAGTTGGTGAGACCTACAATGAGCAGTTCTTC	CASSLVGETYNEQFF
16	many	TRBV5-1	-	TRBJ1-1	TGCGCCAGCAGCTTTTGGGCGCCCGGGATGAACACTGAAGCTTTCTTT	CASSFWAPGMNTEAFF
14	many	TRBV20-1	-	TRBJ2-2	TGCAGTGCTAGAGACCCCCGGGGCACCGGGGAGCTGTTTTTT	CSARDPRGTGELFF
15	many	TRBV7-2	-	TRBJ2-7	TGTGCCAGCAGTCTCAGCGGGTCGAGCTCCTACGAGCAGTACTTC	CASSLSGSSSYEQYF
17	many	TRBV6-2/TRBV6-3	TRBD2	TRBJ2-1	TGTGCCAGCAGTTCCACTCGACTAGCGGGGGGATACAATGAGCAGTTCTTC	CASSSTRLAGGYNEQFF
12	many	TRBV29-1	-	TRBJ1-1	TGCAGCGTTGACAGACGACCCACTGAAGCTTTCTTT	CSVDRRPTEAFF